The clone carrying this T cell receptor beta chain has just a few counts. Its specificity is not known. Included in the TCR beta cDNA libraries were unique molecular identifiers. There were roughly 0.95 to 11 million T cells, and 450,000 to 550,000 cDNA molecules came from them. Each CDR3 protein gets one entry after TCRdb re-called the PCR reads with MiXCR. The sample has 650,000 to 850,000 distinct CDR3 sequences; around 46% are singletons. This sample stems from a study of post-analysis software for immune sequencing data. About the research overall: Several disease courses (relapsing-remitting, secondary progressive and progressive-relapsing) of multiple sclerosis were included. Study-level findings and limits: Samples from a shared batch, those prepared together, strongly co-clustered by F measure. TRBV5-6, TRBV5-1 and TRBV20-1 were among 4 or 5 TRBV segments more frequent in patients than controls.

The CDR3 runs 17 residues. The junction had 9 bases not matched to a gene; V was cut back by 0 bases and J by 1 base. Germline V gene data show CDR1 as MNHEY and CDR2 as SMNVEV (reference sequence). The chain has TRBV27 and TRBJ2-7; 7 bases map to TRBD1. Source material: blood. The TCR comes from a girl aged 10 to 17 with multiple sclerosis. The CDR3 here is CASSLSRGTALSYEQYF. Here the CDR3 DNA reads TGTGCCAGCAGTTTATCGCGAGGGACAGCCCTTTCCTACGAGCAGTACTTC.